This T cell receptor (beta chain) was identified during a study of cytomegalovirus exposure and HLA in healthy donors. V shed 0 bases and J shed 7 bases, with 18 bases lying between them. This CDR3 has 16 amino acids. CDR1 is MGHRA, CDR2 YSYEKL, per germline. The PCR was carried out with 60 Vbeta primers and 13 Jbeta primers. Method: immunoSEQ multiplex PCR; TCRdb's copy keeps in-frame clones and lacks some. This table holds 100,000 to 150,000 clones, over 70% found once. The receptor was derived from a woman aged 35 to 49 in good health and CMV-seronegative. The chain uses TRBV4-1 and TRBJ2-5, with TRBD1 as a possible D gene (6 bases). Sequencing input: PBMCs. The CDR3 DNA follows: TGCGCCAGCAGCCAAGATTATGGAGTGTCCAGGGGGACCCAGTACTTC. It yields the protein CASSQDYGVSRGTQYF.